Below, 5 T cell receptor beta chains from the same sample are listed, as sequenced in a study of blood T cell repertoires in COVID-19. The assay was immunoSEQ multiplex PCR, and TCRdb's table has in-frame clones only and misses some. The table has over 75,000 clones, less than 90% seen once; the top ten hold over 9.5%. Sequencing was done on a sample of peripheral blood. These receptor sequences come from a human donor in a cohort sampled during active COVID-19.

The rearrangement uses TRBV6-5 and TRBJ2-3; 7 nucleotides align to TRBD1. The CDR3 runs to 16 residues. V gave up 2 bases and J gave up 2 bases; unmatched junction bases: 7. Germline V CDR1 and CDR2: MNHEY, SVGAGI. The CDR3 DNA is TGTGCCAGCAGTTACGGGGACAGTTTTATCACAGATACGCAGTATTTT. Translating gives CASSYGDSFITDTQYF.

J is TRBJ1-2 and V is TRBV28, with 7 bases lining up with TRBD1. With 6 bases clipped from V and 4 bases from J, the junction kept 5 bases outside the gene matches. CDR3 size: 13 residues. Germline V CDR1 and CDR2: MDHEN, SYDVKM. The CDR3 DNA sequence: TGTGCCAGCAGGGGAACAGGGGTCTATGGCTACACCTTC. Amino acids: CASRGTGVYGYTF.

The chain combines TRBV11-3 with TRBJ2-1; TRBD2 matches 8 bases. Germline V gene sequence: CDR1 SGHNT, CDR2 YENEEA. The length of the CDR3 is 15 residues. V shed 1 base and J 6 bases; nucleotides not matched to a gene: 5. DNA for the CDR3: TGTGCCAGCAGCTTAGGTCTAGCGGGCAGCAATGAGCAGTTCTTC. This sequence encodes CASSLGLAGSNEQFF.

This clone was detected only a few times. The V and J genes are TRBV7-2 and TRBJ1-1; D is uncertain. The ends were cut back, 3 bases at V and 4 bases at J, with 18 bases in the middle. This CDR3 region has 16 residues. In germline, CDR1 is SGHTA, CDR2 FQGNSA. Written as DNA, the CDR3 is TGTGCCAGCAGCTTGTCACCCCAAGCTATGAGCACTGAAGCTTTCTTT. Protein sequence: CASSLSPQAMSTEAFF.

The chain uses TRBV3-1 (or the pseudogene TRBV3-2) and TRBJ2-1; D might be TRBD2 (5 bases). V dropped 0 bases and J dropped 16 bases, with 16 bases sitting between them. CDR1 and CDR2 (germline): LGHDT, YNNKEL (reference sequence). The CDR3 runs 13 residues. CDR3 coding DNA: TGTGCCAGCAGCCAAGAGAGGGCGGGCGTTTTATTCTTC. Translating it yields CASSQERAGVLFF.